Shown below are 17 T cell receptor beta chains from a single sample sequenced in a study of blood T cell repertoires in COVID-19 (dated by TCRdb to 2018 to 2021). Library generation was performed with the immunoSEQ multiplex PCR assay. TCRdb retrieved this table from immuneACCESS and kept in-frame rearrangements only. Not all clones are present; in checked studies, unresolved V genes account for under half, and no reason is known for the remainder. For this sample the table gives about 480,000 clones, of which 70% to 90% were detected only once. The ten most abundant clones make up 1.5% to 2% of the sample. Sample: PBMCs or T cells enriched from blood (not recorded which). The receptors originated from a woman in her thirties or forties who had recovered from COVID-19.

The V and J genes are TRBV24-1 and TRBJ1-5; TRBD1 matches at 7 bases. With 3 bases clipped from V and 2 bases from J, the junction kept 6 bases outside the gene matches. Germline V lookup: CDR1 KGHDR, CDR2 SFDVKD. CDR3 length: 16 amino acids. CDR3 residues: CATSDPQGDGNQPQHF. CDR3 nucleotide sequence: TGTGCCACCAGTGATCCTCAGGGGGATGGCAATCAGCCCCAGCATTTT.

The chain is built from TRBV6-2 or TRBV6-3 and TRBJ2-7; perhaps TRBD2 as D (6 bases). This CDR3 spans 14 amino acids. Trimming pared 5 bases from V and 1 base from J, leaving 12 bases between. Germline assignment: CDR1 MNHEY and CDR2 SVGEGT. CDR3 nucleotide sequence: TGTGCCAGCAGTCCCCGGACTACTTCCTACGAGCAGTACTTC. It codes for CASSPRTTSYEQYF.

This chain uses TRBV9 with TRBJ1-1; a possible D gene is TRBD1 (6 bases). CDR1 is SGDLS and CDR2 is YYNGEE in the germline V gene. The CDR3 spans 15 residues. Trimming took 1 base from V and 5 from J, leaving 15 bases between them. The CDR3 region has the DNA TGTGCCAGCAGCGTAAAGGCAGGGGTTAATACTGAAGCTTTCTTT. The encoded protein is CASSVKAGVNTEAFF.

The rearrangement joins TRBV5-1 to TRBJ2-1; D remains unclear. This CDR3 has 15 amino acids. V gave up 4 bases and J gave up 0 bases, with 11 bases separating them. Germline lookup yields CDR1 SGHRS and CDR2 YFSETQ. CDR3 protein: CASSLPGSSYNEQFF. The DNA of the CDR3 is TGCGCCAGCAGCCTACCTGGTAGCTCCTACAATGAGCAGTTCTTC.

J is TRBJ1-2 and V is TRBV27; 9 nucleotides align to TRBD1. The CDR3 is made up of 15 amino acids. The junction had 6 bases not matched to a gene; V was cut back by 2 bases and J by 5 bases. Germline V gives CDR1 MNHEY, CDR2 SMNVEV (reference sequence). The CDR3 protein is CASSLVGQGFYGYTF. The CDR3 DNA reads TGTGCCAGCAGTTTAGTGGGACAGGGATTTTATGGCTACACCTTC.

This clone was seen once. J is TRBJ2-2 and V is TRBV24-1, with 10 bases identical to TRBD1. The ends lost 7 bases at V and 0 bases at J; junction bases unmatched: 1. The V gene's germline CDR1 is KGHDR and CDR2 SFDVKD. This CDR3 is built from 15 residues. The CDR3 reads CATRGQGTNTGELFF. CDR3 nucleotides: TGTGCCACCAGGGGACAGGGGACGAACACCGGGGAGCTGTTTTTT.

The chain is built from TRBV7-9 and TRBJ2-1; 7 nucleotides line up with TRBD2. This CDR3 region has 14 residues. Per germline, CDR1 SEHNR and CDR2 FQNEAQ (reference sequence). V was clipped by 9 bases and J by 2 bases; unmatched bases: 7. The CDR3 nucleotides are TGTGCCAGTGCCCCAGGGAGGGCCTACAATGAGCAGTTCTTC. Translating it yields CASAPGRAYNEQFF.

The CDR3 loop reads CASSPVVATNTGELFF. The DNA of the CDR3 is TGTGCCAGCAGCCCAGTTGTCGCAACGAACACCGGGGAGCTGTTTTTT. The rearrangement links TRBV7-6 to TRBJ2-2, with unresolved D. Between the trimmed V and J ends, which lost 5 bases and 0 bases, there was a span of 13 bases. CDR3 length: 16 residues. Germline V gene lookup returns CDR1 SGHVS and CDR2 FNYEAQ.

This sequence joins TRBV29-1 and TRBJ1-1; D uncertain. The germline V and J ends were trimmed by 7 bases and 7 bases, with 13 bases remaining between them. The V gene's germline CDR1 is SQVTM and CDR2 ANQGSEA. CDR3 length equals 11 residues. For the CDR3, the DNA is TGCAGCGGAGTTGAGGGCAGTGAAGCTTTCTTT. Encoded protein: CSGVEGSEAFF.

V and J are TRBV11-2 and TRBJ1-1; D gene ambiguous. Germline V gives CDR1 SGHAT, CDR2 FQNNGV. V lost 6 bases and J lost 5, with 13 bases in between. CDR3 length: 13 residues. The CDR3 DNA follows: TGTGCCAGCAGTCCTCAGGTTGGGACTGAAGCTTTCTTT. Translated: CASSPQVGTEAFF.

This rearrangement joins TRBV19 to TRBJ2-7; 7 nucleotides line up with TRBD1. The CDR3 contains 14 residues. After removal of 5 bases from V and 4 bases from J, the junction contained 8 bases not matched to a gene. Germline CDR1 LNHDA, CDR2 SQIVND (reference sequence). The CDR3 here is CASSATGWLYEQYF. The CDR3 DNA is TGTGCCAGTAGTGCGACAGGGTGGTTATACGAGCAGTACTTC.

V is TRBV3-1 (or the pseudogene TRBV3-2) and J is TRBJ1-1; 7 nucleotides agree with TRBD1. CDR1 is LGHDT and CDR2 is YNNKEL in the germline V gene (reference sequence). The CDR3 extends over 19 amino acids. The V and J ends lost 3 bases and 5 bases, in that order; junction bases with no gene match: 21. DNA of the CDR3: TGTGCCAGCAGCCATTCGCCACAACAGGGGACACTAGCGGGAACTGAAGCTTTCTTT. Protein: CASSHSPQQGTLAGTEAFF.

This clone was detected only a few times. Sequence at one end of the junction differs from germline and may be a read error. The chain carries TRBV7-2 and TRBJ2-5, with 7 bases identical to TRBD1. From germline, CDR1 is SGHTA and CDR2 FQGNSA. The CDR3 has 15 residues. The CDR3 loop is CATSNLWGQQETQYF. For the CDR3, the DNA is TGTGCCACCAGCAACCTTTGGGGACAGCAAGAGACCCAGTACTTC.

In this sample, this clone turned up once. V gene TRBV27 combines with J gene TRBJ2-3; 9 bases are shared with TRBD2. Looked up from germline, CDR1 is MNHEY and CDR2 is SMNVEV (reference sequence). With V trimmed by 6 bases and J by 4 bases, 5 bases remained unmatched. There are 14 residues in the CDR3. CDR3 amino acids: CASRIAGAADTQYF. CDR3 nucleotide sequence: TGTGCCAGCAGAATAGCGGGAGCCGCAGATACGCAGTATTTT.

The chain joins TRBV12-3 or TRBV12-4 to TRBJ1-1, with D perhaps matching TRBD1 (5 bases). Trimming pared 6 bases from V and 7 bases from J, leaving 15 bases between. This CDR3 contains 13 residues. The CDR3 loop reads CASSLNTQVEAFF. DNA for the CDR3: TGTGCCAGCAGCCTCAACACACAGGTTGAAGCTTTCTTT.

The genes are TRBV11-3 and TRBJ2-1; TRBD2 matches 7 bases. J was trimmed by 5 bases and V by 6 bases; bases with no gene match: 13. CDR1 SGHNT and CDR2 YENEEA come from the germline V gene. The CDR3 extends over 16 amino acids. DNA of the CDR3: TGTGCCAGCAGTTCGGCTAGCGGTTTTTTCAACAATGAGCAGTTCTTC. It yields the protein CASSSASGFFNNEQFF.

V is TRBV5-5 and J is TRBJ2-7, with TRBD1 identical over 9 bases. Looked up from germline, CDR1 is SGHKS and CDR2 is YYEKEE (reference sequence). Losses at the gene ends were 3 bases for V and 2 bases for J; bases not matched to a gene: 6. The CDR3 runs 15 residues. The DNA of the CDR3 is TGTGCCAGCAGCTCATACCGGGACAGGGCCTACGAGCAGTACTTC. Its translation is CASSSYRDRAYEQYF.